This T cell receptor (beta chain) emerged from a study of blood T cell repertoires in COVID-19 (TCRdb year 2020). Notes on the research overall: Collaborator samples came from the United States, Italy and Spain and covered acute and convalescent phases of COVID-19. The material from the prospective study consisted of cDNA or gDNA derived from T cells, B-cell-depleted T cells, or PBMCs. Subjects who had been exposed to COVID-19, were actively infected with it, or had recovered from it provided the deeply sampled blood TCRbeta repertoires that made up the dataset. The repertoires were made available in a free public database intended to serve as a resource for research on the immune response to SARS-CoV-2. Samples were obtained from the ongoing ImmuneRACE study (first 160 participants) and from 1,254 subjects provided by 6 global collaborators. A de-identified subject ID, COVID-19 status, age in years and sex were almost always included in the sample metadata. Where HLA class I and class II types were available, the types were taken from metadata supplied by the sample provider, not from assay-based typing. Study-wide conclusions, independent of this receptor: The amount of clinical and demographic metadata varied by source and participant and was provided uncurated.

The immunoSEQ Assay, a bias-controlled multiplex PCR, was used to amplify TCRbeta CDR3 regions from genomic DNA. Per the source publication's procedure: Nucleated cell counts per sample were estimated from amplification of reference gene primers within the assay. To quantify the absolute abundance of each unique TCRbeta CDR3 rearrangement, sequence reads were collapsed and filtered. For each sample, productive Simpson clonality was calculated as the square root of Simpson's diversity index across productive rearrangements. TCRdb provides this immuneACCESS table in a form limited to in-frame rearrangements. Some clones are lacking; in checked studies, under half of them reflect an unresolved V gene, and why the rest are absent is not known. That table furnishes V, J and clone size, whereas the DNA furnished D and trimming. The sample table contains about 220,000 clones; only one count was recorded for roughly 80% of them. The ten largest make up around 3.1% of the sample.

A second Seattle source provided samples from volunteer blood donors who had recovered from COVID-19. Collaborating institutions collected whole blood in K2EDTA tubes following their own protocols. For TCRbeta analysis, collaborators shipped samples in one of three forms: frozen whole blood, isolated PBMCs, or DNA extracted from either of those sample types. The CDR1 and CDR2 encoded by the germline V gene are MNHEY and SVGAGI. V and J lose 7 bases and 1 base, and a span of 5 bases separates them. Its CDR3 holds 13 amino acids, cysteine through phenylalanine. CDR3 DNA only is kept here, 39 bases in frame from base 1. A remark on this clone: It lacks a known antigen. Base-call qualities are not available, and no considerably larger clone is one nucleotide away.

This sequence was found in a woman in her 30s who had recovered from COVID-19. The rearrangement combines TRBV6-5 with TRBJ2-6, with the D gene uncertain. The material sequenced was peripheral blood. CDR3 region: CASTNSGANVLTF. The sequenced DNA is TGTGCCAGCACCAATTCTGGGGCCAACGTCCTGACTTTC.